This T cell receptor (beta chain) was observed in a study of cytomegalovirus exposure and HLA in healthy donors. Study details: An earlier analysis found fewer than 120 million unique TCR beta sequences from about 190 million T cells. Study outcomes and limitations: Among donors in an Asian-associated ancestry cluster, a later analysis reportedly found fewer N-insertions than the approximately 700-donor mean. Sequencing likely produced, as an artifact, a cluster of highly shared sequence variants. Many donors shared some public TCRs, even though most TCR sequences were rare.

The sample holds a few counts of this clone. What it binds is not known. 13 Jbeta primers and 60 Vbeta primers were used for the PCR. Repertoires were generated with immunoSEQ multiplex PCR, while TCRdb's copy carries only in-frame clones and drops some. The table lists around 130,000 clones, about 9.4% of them singletons. The CDR3 has 14 amino acids. Germline assignment: CDR1 SGHVS and CDR2 FQNEAQ. V dropped 5 bases and J dropped 5 bases, with 15 bases sitting between them. The TCR was taken from a woman aged 40 to 50 in good health and CMV-seropositive. The sequencing input was PBMCs. This rearrangement joins TRBV7-8 to TRBJ1-1; tentative D call: TRBD1 (5 bases). CDR3 nucleotides: TGTGCCAGCAGCCGAGACAGAGGATGGACTGAAGCTTTCTTT. Translation gives CASSRDRGWTEAFF.